The 4 T cell receptor beta chains below all came from one sample that was sequenced in a study of glioma-infiltrating T cells after dendritic cell vaccination (dated by TCRdb to the mid-2010s). Receptor amplification or capture employed the immunoSEQ multiplex PCR assay. TCRdb holds this immuneACCESS table with in-frame rearrangements only. Some clones are missing; in checked studies, unresolved V genes explain under half, and the rest has no known cause. For this sample there are 80,000 to 95,000 clones; around 85% appear just once. Clones ranked in the top ten supply 8.5% of the sample. This sample's time point label indicates: after dendritic cell vaccination, including at tumor progression/relapse. The material was blood, obtained after dendritic cell vaccination. These receptors originate from a human donor with glioblastoma.

This clone was detected once. This chain connects TRBV9 to TRBJ2-7, with 12 bases aligning to TRBD2. J was trimmed by 5 bases and V by 6 bases; bases with no gene match: 9. Germline-derived CDR1 and CDR2 are SGDLS and YYNGEE. CDR3 length: 15 residues. The CDR3: CASTPTSGSSHEQYF. The DNA for the CDR3 is TGTGCCAGCACCCCGACTAGCGGGAGTTCCCACGAGCAGTACTTC. The variable domain in full, with the rest retrieved from reference TRBV9 and TRBJ2-7, is DSGVTQTPKHLITATGQRVTLRCSPRSGDLSVYWYQQSLDQGLQFLIQYYNGEERAKGNILERFSAQQFPDLHSELNLSSLELGDSALYFCASTPTSGSSHEQYFGPGTRLTVT.

The CDR3 loop reads CASREGSSYEQYF. CDR3 nucleotide sequence: TGCGCCAGCAGGGAGGGGAGCTCCTACGAGCAGTACTTC. V is TRBV5-1 and J is TRBJ2-7; possible D gene TRBD2, 6 bases. The CDR3 is 13 amino acids. Germline lookup yields CDR1 SGHRS and CDR2 YFSETQ. V lost 5 bases and J lost 0, with 9 bases in between. Full variable domain (remainder filled in from reference TRBV5-1 and TRBJ2-7): KAGVTQTPRYLIKTRGQQVTLSCSPISGHRSVSWYQQTPGQGLQFLFEYFSETQRNKGNFPGRFSGRQFSNSRSEMNVSTLELGDSALYLCASREGSSYEQYFGPGTRLTVT.

V and J are TRBV29-1 and TRBJ1-2; D not resolved. The CDR3 runs to 13 residues. CDR1 and CDR2 (germline): SQVTM, ANQGSEA. Written as DNA, the CDR3 is TGCGGCGGCGCGGCGAGGAACTCCTATGGCTACACCTTC. Translating it yields CGGAARNSYGYTF. The full variable domain, with the rest looked up from reference TRBV29-1 and TRBJ1-2, is SAVISQKPSRDICQRGTSLTIQCQVDSQVTMMFWYRQQPGQSLTLIATANQGSEATYESGFVIDKFPISRPNLTFSTLTVSNMSPEDSSIYLCGGAARNSYGYTFGSGTRLTVV.

V is TRBV6-5 and J is TRBJ2-7, with D maybe TRBD2 (6 bases). V lost 7 bases, J lost 4 bases, and 14 bases lay in between. The CDR3 runs to 13 residues. The germline V gene has CDR1 MNHEY and CDR2 SVGAGI. DNA for the CDR3: TGTGCCAGCAAAAGGGACTTTCATTACGAGCAGTACTTC. This encodes CASKRDFHYEQYF.